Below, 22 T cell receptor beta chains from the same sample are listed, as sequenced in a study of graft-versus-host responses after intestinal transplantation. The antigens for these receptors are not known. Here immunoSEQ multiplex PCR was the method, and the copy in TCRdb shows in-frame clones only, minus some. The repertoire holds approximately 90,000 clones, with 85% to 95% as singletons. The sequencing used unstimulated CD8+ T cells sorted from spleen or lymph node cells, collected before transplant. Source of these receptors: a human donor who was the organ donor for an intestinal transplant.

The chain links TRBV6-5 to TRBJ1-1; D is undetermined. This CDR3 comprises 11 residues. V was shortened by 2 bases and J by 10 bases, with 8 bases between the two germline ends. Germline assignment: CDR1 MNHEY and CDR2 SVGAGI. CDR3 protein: CASSYDNRAFF. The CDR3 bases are TGTGCCAGCAGTTACGACAATCGAGCTTTCTTT.

CDR3 protein: CASSWRAGITYEQYF. The DNA of the CDR3 is TGTGCCAGCAGTTGGAGGGCAGGAATCACCTACGAGCAGTACTTC. The chain uses TRBV6-5 and TRBJ2-7; TRBD2 might be the D (6 bases). The CDR3 spans 15 residues. CDR1 and CDR2 from the germline V gene are MNHEY and SVGAGI. The V gene lost 4 bases and the J gene lost 2 bases, with 15 bases spanning the gap.

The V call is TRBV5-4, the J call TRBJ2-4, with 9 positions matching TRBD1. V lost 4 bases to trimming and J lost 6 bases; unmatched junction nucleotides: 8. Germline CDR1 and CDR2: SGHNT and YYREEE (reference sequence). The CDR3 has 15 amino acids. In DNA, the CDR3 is TGTGCCAGCAGCCCCCTCGGGACAGGGAGAAACATTCAGTACTTC. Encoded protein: CASSPLGTGRNIQYF.

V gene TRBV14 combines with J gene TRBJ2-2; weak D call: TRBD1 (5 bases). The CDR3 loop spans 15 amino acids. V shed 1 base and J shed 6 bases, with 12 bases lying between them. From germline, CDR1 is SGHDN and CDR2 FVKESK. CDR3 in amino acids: CASSQGQLAAGELFF. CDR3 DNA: TGTGCCAGCAGCCAAGGACAGCTTGCTGCCGGGGAGCTGTTTTTT. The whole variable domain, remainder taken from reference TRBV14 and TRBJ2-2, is EAGVTQFPSHSVIEKGQTVTLRCDPISGHDNLYWYRRVMGKEIKFLLHFVKESKQDESGMPNNRFLAERTGGTYSTLKVQPAELEDSGVYFCASSQGQLAAGELFFGEGSRLTVL.

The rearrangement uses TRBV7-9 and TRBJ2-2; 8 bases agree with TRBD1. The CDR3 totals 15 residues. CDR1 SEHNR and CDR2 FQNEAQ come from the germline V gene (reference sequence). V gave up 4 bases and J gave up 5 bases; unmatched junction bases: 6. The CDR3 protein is CASSSDRGWTGELFF. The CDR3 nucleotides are TGTGCCAGCAGCTCCGACAGGGGTTGGACCGGGGAGCTGTTTTTT.

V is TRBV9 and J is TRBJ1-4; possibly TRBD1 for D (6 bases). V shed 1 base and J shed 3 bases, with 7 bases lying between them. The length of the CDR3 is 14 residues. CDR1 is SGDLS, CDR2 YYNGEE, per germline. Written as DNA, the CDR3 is TGTGCCAGCAGCGTATCAGGGGCTAATGAAAAACTGTTTTTT. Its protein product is CASSVSGANEKLFF. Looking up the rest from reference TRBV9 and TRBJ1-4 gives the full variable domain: DSGVTQTPKHLITATGQRVTLRCSPRSGDLSVYWYQQSLDQGLQFLIQYYNGEERAKGNILERFSAQQFPDLHSELNLSSLELGDSALYFCASSVSGANEKLFFGSGTQLSVL.

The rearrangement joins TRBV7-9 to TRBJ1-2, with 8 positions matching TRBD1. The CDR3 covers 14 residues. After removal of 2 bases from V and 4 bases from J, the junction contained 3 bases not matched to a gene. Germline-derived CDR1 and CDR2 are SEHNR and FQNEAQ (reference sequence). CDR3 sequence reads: CASSLQGARYGYTF. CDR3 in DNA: TGTGCCAGCAGCTTACAGGGGGCACGCTATGGCTACACCTTC.

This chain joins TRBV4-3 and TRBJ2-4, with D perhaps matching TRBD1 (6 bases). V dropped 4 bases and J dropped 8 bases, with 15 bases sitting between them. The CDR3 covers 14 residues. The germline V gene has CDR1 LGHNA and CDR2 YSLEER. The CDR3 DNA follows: TGCGCCAGCAGCCCCGCCCTTGAGGGGGACATTCAGTACTTC. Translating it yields CASSPALEGDIQYF.

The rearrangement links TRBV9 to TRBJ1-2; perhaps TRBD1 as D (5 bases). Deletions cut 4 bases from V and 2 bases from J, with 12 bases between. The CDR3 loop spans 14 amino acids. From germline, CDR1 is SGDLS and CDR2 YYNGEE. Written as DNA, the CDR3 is TGTGCCAGCAGCCCGGGGGACGGGAACTATGGCTACACCTTC. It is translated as CASSPGDGNYGYTF.

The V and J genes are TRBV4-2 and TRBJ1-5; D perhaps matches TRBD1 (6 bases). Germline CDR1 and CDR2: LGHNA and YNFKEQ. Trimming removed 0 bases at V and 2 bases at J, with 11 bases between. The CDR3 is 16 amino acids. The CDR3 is CASSQDRGTGNQPQHF. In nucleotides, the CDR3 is TGTGCCAGCAGCCAAGATAGGGGGACGGGCAATCAGCCCCAGCATTTT.

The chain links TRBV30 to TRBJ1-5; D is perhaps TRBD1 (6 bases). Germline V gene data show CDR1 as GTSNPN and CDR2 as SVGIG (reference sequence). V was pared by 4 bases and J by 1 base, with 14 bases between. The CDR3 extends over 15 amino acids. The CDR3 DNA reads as TGTGCCTGGACCCCCCGGGACATAAGCAATCAGCCCCAGCATTTT. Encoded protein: CAWTPRDISNQPQHF.

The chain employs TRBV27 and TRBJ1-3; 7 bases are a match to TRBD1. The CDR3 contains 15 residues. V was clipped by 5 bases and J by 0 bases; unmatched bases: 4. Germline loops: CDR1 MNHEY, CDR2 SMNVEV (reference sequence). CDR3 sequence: CASSAHRGSGNTIYF. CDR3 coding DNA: TGTGCCAGCAGTGCCCACAGGGGCTCTGGAAACACCATATATTTT.

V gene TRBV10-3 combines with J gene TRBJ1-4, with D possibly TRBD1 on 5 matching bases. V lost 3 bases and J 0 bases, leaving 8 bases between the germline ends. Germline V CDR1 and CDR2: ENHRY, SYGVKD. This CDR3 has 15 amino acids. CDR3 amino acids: CAISDTGATNEKLFF. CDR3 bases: TGTGCCATCAGTGATACGGGGGCAACTAATGAAAAACTGTTTTTT.

CDR3 residues: CASSPRGWAGAYTDTQYF. CDR3 nucleotide sequence: TGTGCCAGCAGCCCGAGGGGGTGGGCGGGGGCTTACACAGATACGCAGTATTTT. The rearrangement joins TRBV5-4 to TRBJ2-3; D perhaps matches TRBD2 (7 bases). V lost 4 bases, J lost 2 bases, and 23 bases lay in between. This CDR3 is built from 18 residues. Germline loops: CDR1 SGHNT, CDR2 YYREEE (reference sequence).

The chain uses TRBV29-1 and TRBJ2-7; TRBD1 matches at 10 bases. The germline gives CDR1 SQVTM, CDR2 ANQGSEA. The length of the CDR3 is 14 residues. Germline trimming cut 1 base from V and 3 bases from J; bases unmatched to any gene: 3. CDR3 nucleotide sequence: TGCAGCGTTGAAGGGACAGGGGGAGACTACGAGCAGTACTTC. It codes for CSVEGTGGDYEQYF.

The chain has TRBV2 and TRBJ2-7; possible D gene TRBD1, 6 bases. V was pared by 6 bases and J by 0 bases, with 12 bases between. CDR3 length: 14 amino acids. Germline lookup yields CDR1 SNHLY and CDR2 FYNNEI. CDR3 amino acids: CASSPGHISYEQYF. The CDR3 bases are TGTGCCAGCAGCCCGGGACACATCTCCTACGAGCAGTACTTC.

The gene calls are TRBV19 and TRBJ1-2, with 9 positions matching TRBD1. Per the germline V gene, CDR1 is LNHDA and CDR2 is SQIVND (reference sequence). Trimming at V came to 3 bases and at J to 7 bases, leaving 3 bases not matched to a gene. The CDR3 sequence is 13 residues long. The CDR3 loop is CASSMDRGVGYTF. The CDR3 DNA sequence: TGTGCCAGTAGTATGGACAGGGGAGTTGGCTACACCTTC.

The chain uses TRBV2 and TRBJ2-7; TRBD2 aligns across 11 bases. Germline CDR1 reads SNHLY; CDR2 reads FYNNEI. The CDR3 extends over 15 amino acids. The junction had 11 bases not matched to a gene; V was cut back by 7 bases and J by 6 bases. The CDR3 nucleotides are TGTGCCAGCAAGCTACTAGCGGGGGTTACTCTCGAGCAGTACTTC. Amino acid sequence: CASKLLAGVTLEQYF.

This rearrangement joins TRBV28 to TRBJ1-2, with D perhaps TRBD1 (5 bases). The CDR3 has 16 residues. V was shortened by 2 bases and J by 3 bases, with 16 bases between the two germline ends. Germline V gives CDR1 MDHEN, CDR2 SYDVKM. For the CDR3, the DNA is TGTGCCAGCAGTTTAAGGGGCGCAGGGCCCGACTATGGCTACACCTTC. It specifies CASSLRGAGPDYGYTF.

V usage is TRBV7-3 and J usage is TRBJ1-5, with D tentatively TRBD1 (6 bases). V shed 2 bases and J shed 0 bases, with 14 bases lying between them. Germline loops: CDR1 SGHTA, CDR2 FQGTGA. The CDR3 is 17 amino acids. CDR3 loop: CASSLFLQGHSNQPQHF. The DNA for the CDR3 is TGTGCCAGCAGCTTATTCTTACAGGGCCATAGCAATCAGCCCCAGCATTTT.

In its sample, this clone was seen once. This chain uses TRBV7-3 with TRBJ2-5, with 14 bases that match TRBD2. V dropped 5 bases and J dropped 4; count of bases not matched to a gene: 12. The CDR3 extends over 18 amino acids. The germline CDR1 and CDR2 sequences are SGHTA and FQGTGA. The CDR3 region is CASSPGLAGGLRRETQYF. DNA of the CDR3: TGTGCCAGCAGCCCTGGACTAGCGGGGGGACTTCGGAGAGAGACCCAGTACTTC. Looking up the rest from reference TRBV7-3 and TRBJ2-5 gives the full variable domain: GAGVSQTPSNKVTEKGKYVELRCDPISGHTALYWYRQSLGQGPEFLIYFQGTGAADDSGLPNDRFFAVRPEGSVSTLKIQRTERGDSAVYLCASSPGLAGGLRRETQYFGPGTRLLVL.

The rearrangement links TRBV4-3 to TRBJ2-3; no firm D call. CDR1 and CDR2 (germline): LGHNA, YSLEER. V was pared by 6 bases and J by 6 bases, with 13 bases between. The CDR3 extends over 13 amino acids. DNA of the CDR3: TGCGCCAGCAGTCAGACGAACGGGGATACGCAGTATTTT. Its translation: CASSQTNGDTQYF.